Listed below are T cell receptor beta chains from one sample, sequenced in a study of blood T cell repertoires in COVID-19. Clones were read by immunoSEQ multiplex PCR, and TCRdb kept only the in-frame ones, dropping some. The data show about 240,000 clones, with about 86% seen just once and roughly 3.5% held by the top ten. Sequenced sample: PBMCs or T cells enriched from blood (not recorded which). The origin of the receptors is a woman aged 40 to 55 with acute COVID-19. Each CDR3 is given with its conserved first and last residue.

V gene: TRBV2
CDR3 protein: CASRGPQGARRTEAFF

V gene: TRBV19
CDR3 protein: CASSMTGSEQFF

V gene: TRBV7-6
CDR3 protein: CASSLGLAEGVYNEQFF

V gene: TRBV19
CDR3 protein: CASSIQSSGANVLTF

V gene: TRBV29-1
CDR3 protein: CSVKRDTTDTQYF

V gene: TRBV27
CDR3 protein: CASSLMLAGGLETQYF

V gene: TRBV6-5
CDR3 protein: CASSYSKLAGYEQYF

V gene: TRBV9
CDR3 protein: CASSAGLAGHNEQFF

V gene: TRBV4-1
CDR3 protein: CASSQEGLAGKNEQFF

V gene: TRBV28
CDR3 protein: CASTPAQYF

V gene: TRBV19
CDR3 protein: CASSPGIDYGYTF

V gene: TRBV9
CDR3 protein: CASSVQGAPNSPLHF

V gene: TRBV7-9
CDR3 protein: CASSLATGGGNTEAFF

V gene: TRBV19
CDR3 protein: CASSIRGRAEQYF